The rows below give T cell receptor beta chains drawn from one sample of a study of blood T cell repertoires in COVID-19. Generated by immunoSEQ multiplex PCR, the TCRdb table keeps only in-frame clones and is missing some. The table includes around 200,000 clones, 80% to 90% detected once. Sequencing was done on a sample of PBMCs or T cells enriched from blood (not recorded which). The receptors here all came from a woman in her 50s in a cohort exposed to, infected with or recovered from COVID-19 (not recorded which). Each CDR3 is given with its conserved first and last residue. D genes are given only for firm matches. For some rows the clone size is stated as once, few or many, or as a class when expanded; others skip it.

cdr3_nt	cdr3_aa	clone_size	v_call	j_call	d_call
TGCGCCAGCAGCTTGGGGACAGGGGGCTGGCCCGCCGAAAAACTGTTTTTT	CASSLGTGGWPAEKLFF	NA	TRBV5-1	TRBJ1-4	TRBD1
TGTGCCAGTAGTATAAGGACGGGGGAGCAGTACTTC	CASSIRTGEQYF	NA	TRBV19	TRBJ2-7	NA
TGTGCCAGCAGTTACTCCCCCGTATCGGGGGGCCTGAACACTGAAGCTTTCTTT	CASSYSPVSGGLNTEAFF	once	TRBV27	TRBJ1-1	NA
TGTGCCAGCAGTTATCCAGCGGGGGGGACTAGCACAGATACGCAGTATTTT	CASSYPAGGTSTDTQYF	NA	TRBV6-2/TRBV6-3	TRBJ2-3	TRBD2
TGTGCCAGCAGTGACAGGGCTGATGAGCAGTTCTTC	CASSDRADEQFF	NA	TRBV2	TRBJ2-1	NA
TGCGCCAGCAGTAGACTAGCGGGGACGAACACCGGGGAGCTGTTTTTT	CASSRLAGTNTGELFF	few	TRBV5-1	TRBJ2-2	TRBD2
TGTGCCAGCAGCCAATCGCGTGTTTCCGAGCAGTACTTC	CASSQSRVSEQYF	NA	TRBV14	TRBJ2-7	NA
TGTGCCAGCAGTCACGCCAGGGGAATGGGTAGTAACACTGAAGCTTTCTTT	CASSHARGMGSNTEAFF	NA	TRBV27	TRBJ1-1	NA
TGTGCCAGCAGCCCGGGAGGGGCAGCCCCCTACGAGCAGTACTTC	CASSPGGAAPYEQYF	once	TRBV7-2	TRBJ2-7	TRBD2
TGTGCCAGCTCAGTAGGACACCAGTCCTCGAACACTGAAGCTTTCTTT	CASSVGHQSSNTEAFF	NA	TRBV18	TRBJ1-1	NA
TGTGCTAGTGGTTTGGGGCTCTCGGGTGAGAGCTCCTATAATTCACCCCTCCACTTT	CASGLGLSGESSYNSPLHF	NA	TRBV12-5	TRBJ1-6	NA
TGTGCCAGCAGCAAGGGACGGGGGGAGACCCAGTACTTC	CASSKGRGETQYF	NA	TRBV14	TRBJ2-5	NA
TGTGCCTGGAGTCCTGGACAGGGTGAAAAACTGTTTTTT	CAWSPGQGEKLFF	few	TRBV30	TRBJ1-4	TRBD1
TGTGCCAGCAGCCAAGAACTTTCGACACCTAACTATGGCTACACCTTC	CASSQELSTPNYGYTF	once	TRBV4-2	TRBJ1-2	NA
TGTGCCAGCAGCCAGCTAGGACAGGCCCGAAACACCATATATTTT	CASSQLGQARNTIYF	NA	TRBV7-9	TRBJ1-3	TRBD1
TGTGCCAGCAGTAAGGACAGTAACTATGGCTACACCTTC	CASSKDSNYGYTF	NA	TRBV2	TRBJ1-2	NA
TGTGCCACCAGTGACCCGGACAGAGACAATGAGCAGTTCTTC	CATSDPDRDNEQFF	NA	TRBV24-1	TRBJ2-1	NA
TGCGCCAGCAGCCAAGATCAGGGGGCTCGGGAGACCCAGTACTTC	CASSQDQGARETQYF	NA	TRBV4-3	TRBJ2-5	TRBD1
TGTGCCAGCAGCCAAGATGGGCGGGGGACTAATGAAAAACTGTTTTTT	CASSQDGRGTNEKLFF	NA	TRBV14	TRBJ1-4	NA
TGCGCCAGCACCTTAGGGGCCGATAACACCGGGGAGCTGTTTTTT	CASTLGADNTGELFF	NA	TRBV5-1	TRBJ2-2	NA
TGTGCCAGCAGCCTGGGACAATCCGGGGCTGGGGCCAACGTCCTGACTTTC	CASSLGQSGAGANVLTF	NA	TRBV13	TRBJ2-6	NA
TGTGCCAGCAGGGGGGCCAGGGGGAACATTCAGTACTTC	CASRGARGNIQYF	NA	TRBV2	TRBJ2-4	TRBD1
TGTGCCAGCAGCTCCGGACAGGGGGAGGACGAGCAGTACTTC	CASSSGQGEDEQYF	NA	TRBV7-9	TRBJ2-7	TRBD1
TGTGCCAGCAGCACAGGCGGGGAGCTGTTTTTT	CASSTGGELFF	NA	TRBV9	TRBJ2-2	NA
TGTGCCAGCACCAAAACAGGTGGACACAACACTGAAGCTTTCTTT	CASTKTGGHNTEAFF	NA	TRBV5-4	TRBJ1-1	NA